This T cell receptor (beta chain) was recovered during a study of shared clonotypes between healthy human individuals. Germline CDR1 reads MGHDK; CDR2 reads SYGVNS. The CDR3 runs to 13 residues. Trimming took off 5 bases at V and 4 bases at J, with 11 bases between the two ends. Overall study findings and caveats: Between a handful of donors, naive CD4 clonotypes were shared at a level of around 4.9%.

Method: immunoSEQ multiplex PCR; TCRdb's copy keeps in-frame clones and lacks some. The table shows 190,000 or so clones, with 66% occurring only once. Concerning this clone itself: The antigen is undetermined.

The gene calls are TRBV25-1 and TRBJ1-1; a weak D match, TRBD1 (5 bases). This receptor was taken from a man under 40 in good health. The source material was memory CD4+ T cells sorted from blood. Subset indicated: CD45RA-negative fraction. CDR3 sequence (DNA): TGTGCCAGCAGTCGGCCGGGGGGCACTGAAGCTTTCTTT. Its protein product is CASSRPGGTEAFF.